Sequencing of this T cell receptor (beta chain) was carried out in a study of OX40 agonist ivuxolimab in advanced cancers. Regarding the study in general: Ivuxolimab was an agonistic, fully human IgG2 monoclonal antibody directed against OX40 (CD134), a costimulatory receptor. Among the roughly 50 dose-escalation patients, about 19 had hepatocellular carcinoma, 15 or so melanoma, 9 renal cell carcinoma and 9 head and neck cancer. Three dose-escalation patients achieved partial responses, one with hepatocellular carcinoma and two with cutaneous melanoma. The purpose of peripheral TCRbeta sequencing was to test whether ivuxolimab changed TCR sequence diversity and led to clonal T-cell expansion. In the dose-escalation cohort, 82.7% of patients were male, and the mean age was approximately 64 years, with a range of about 23 to 85. Intravenous ivuxolimab was administered to patients every 2 weeks at six dose levels: 0.01, 0.1, 0.3, 1.5, 3 and 10 mg/kg. Patients were allowed to have had prior anti-PD-1, anti-PD-L1 or anti-CTLA-4 therapy, and around 43% of the dose-escalation patients had been treated with checkpoint inhibitors. The paper reports the monotherapy dose-escalation portion (N of about 54 patients) of the phase I ivuxolimab trial.

Genomic DNA was isolated from the sorted cells so that the TCRbeta CDR3 region could be sequenced. The immunoSEQ Assay was used to sequence the TCRbeta CDR3 regions. The source is immuneACCESS, and TCRdb retained only in-frame sequences with V and J called. Part of the clones is not carried over; for the studies checked, unresolved V genes explain less than half of this, and the remainder is unexplained. For this sample there are over 65,000 clones; roughly 87% appear just once. 5% to 6% of the sample lies in the top ten. The trial excluded patients who had a history of autoimmune disease or who were on systemic immunosuppression. In every dose cohort, peripheral blood was drawn for TCR sequencing at baseline, cycle 4 day 1, and cycle 7 day 1. Samples came from an open-label, multicenter, first-in-human phase I dose-escalation trial of ivuxolimab. The trial enrolled adults with locally advanced or metastatic head and neck squamous cell, hepatocellular, melanoma or renal cell carcinoma. Before TCR sequencing, CD4+ and CD8+ T cells were separately sorted from peripheral blood.

Worth noting for this clone: Its antigen is unknown. No qualities accompany the bases; no much larger clone lies one base away.

The germline V gene (reference sequence) sets CDR1 to LNHDA and CDR2 to SQIVND. The V end loses 2 bases and the J end loses 2 bases, and a stretch of 14 bases separates them. The CDR3 contains 16 residues, cysteine and phenylalanine counted. Kept here is only the CDR3 DNA, which spans 48 bases and is read in frame from base 1. General study outcomes and caveats: At doses from 0.1 to 3.0 mg/kg, clonal expansion was seen in both CD4+ and CD8+ blood T cells between baseline and week 6. After ivuxolimab, expanded clones were on average more numerous among CD8+ T cells than among CD4+ T cells. Low levels of normalized T-cell clonal expansion were also shown by some nonresponding patients. Partial responders in the 0.1-3.0 mg/kg groups had among the lowest normalized peripheral clonal expansion, especially among CD8+ T cells. Which antigens the clonally expanded peripheral T cells were specific for was not determined.

The material sequenced was CD4+ or CD8+ T cells sorted from blood, taken in a trial of the OX40 agonist ivuxolimab. The sequence is built from TRBV19 and TRBJ2-3; TRBD2 is a weak D gene call, 6 bases matching. This receptor was identified in an adult with an advanced solid tumor such as melanoma, head and neck, liver or kidney cancer. The base sequence is TGTGCCAGTAGTATAAGTAGCGGCCTCATCACAGATACGCAGTATTTT. Translated, it reads CASSISSGLITDTQYF.